The subject of this entry is one TCR beta chain. Per the original data handling: Reference gene primers were amplified, and this amplification served to estimate nucleated cell counts. Some clones are missing from TCRdb's copy, which holds only in-frame ones; the method was immunoSEQ multiplex PCR. D and trimming were read from the DNA, whereas the V and J calls and clone size are those reported in that table. The repertoire holds about 270,000 clones, with roughly 84% as singletons. The junction had 4 bases not matched to a gene; V was cut back by 4 bases and J by 4 bases. The germline V gene has CDR1 SNHLY and CDR2 FYNNEI. This CDR3 region has 13 residues. These data come from a study of blood T cell repertoires in COVID-19.

This chain uses TRBV2 with TRBJ2-7, with 7 bases identical to TRBD2. This sequence was found in a woman younger than 30 with acute or convalescent COVID-19. Sequencing used peripheral blood. The CDR3 sequence: CASSGDYPYEQYF. CDR3 in DNA: TGTGCCAGCAGTGGGGACTACCCGTACGAGCAGTACTTC.